What follows are 25 T cell receptor beta chains derived from one specimen sequenced in a study of cytomegalovirus exposure and HLA in healthy donors. The PCR was carried out with 60 Vbeta primers and 13 Jbeta primers. Produced via immunoSEQ multiplex PCR; TCRdb's table is partial and in-frame only. Here the sample spans 200,000 or so clones, roughly 74% being singletons. Material for sequencing was PBMCs. Receptors were obtained from a woman in her twenties or thirties in good health and CMV-seropositive.

V usage is TRBV27 and J usage is TRBJ2-1, with a possible D match to TRBD2 (6 bases). In germline, CDR1 is MNHEY, CDR2 SMNVEV (reference sequence). The CDR3 spans 15 residues. V dropped 3 bases and J dropped 3 bases, with 12 bases sitting between them. The CDR3 DNA reads as TGTGCCAGCAGTTTGAGTGGGGGGAACTACAATGAGCAGTTCTTC. This gives the protein CASSLSGGNYNEQFF.

The V and J genes are TRBV7-9 and TRBJ2-5; D not resolved. V lost 0 bases, J lost 5 bases, and 10 bases lay in between. The germline V gene encodes CDR1 SEHNR and CDR2 FQNEAQ (reference sequence). The CDR3 has 14 amino acids. CDR3 coding DNA: TGTGCCAGCAGCTTAGCGCTGCCCGGGGAGACCCAGTACTTC. Translating it yields CASSLALPGETQYF.

The chain is built from TRBV6-5 and TRBJ2-3; D not certain. V was clipped by 4 bases and J by 3 bases, with 11 bases between them. This CDR3 has 14 amino acids. From germline, CDR1 is MNHEY and CDR2 SVGAGI. CDR3 protein: CASSLRISTDTQYF. The CDR3 DNA reads TGTGCCAGCAGTTTGCGGATTTCTACAGATACGCAGTATTTT.

The gene calls are TRBV7-9 and TRBJ2-3, with 9 bases lining up with TRBD1. The CDR3 runs to 15 residues. Germline loops: CDR1 SEHNR, CDR2 FQNEAQ (reference sequence). The ends lost 6 bases at V and 3 bases at J; junction bases unmatched: 7. The CDR3 DNA follows: TGTGCCAGCAGATACCGGGACAGGGTTACAGATACGCAGTATTTT. Residues: CASRYRDRVTDTQYF.

J is TRBJ2-6 and V is TRBV2; D remains ambiguous. The CDR3 is 14 residues long. Germline V CDR1 and CDR2: SNHLY, FYNNEI. Trimming pared 4 bases from V and 5 bases from J, leaving 9 bases between. CDR3 coding DNA: TGTGCCAGCAGTGCCCTCCCTTGGGCCAACGTCCTGACTTTC. Protein sequence: CASSALPWANVLTF.

The chain combines TRBV7-9 with TRBJ1-6; TRBD1 agrees at 9 bases. Germline values: CDR1 SEHNR, CDR2 FQNEAQ (reference sequence). V lost 5 bases and J lost 5; bases outside the gene matches: 4. The CDR3 is 15 amino acids. CDR3 sequence (DNA): TGTGCCAGCAGCCCGGGGACAGGGAATAATTCACCCCTCCACTTT. Its translation: CASSPGTGNNSPLHF.

A few counts support this clone. V is TRBV7-9 and J is TRBJ1-3; D unclear. V dropped 3 bases and J dropped 9 bases, with 15 bases sitting between them. Germline CDR1 SEHNR, CDR2 FQNEAQ (reference sequence). The CDR3 is 14 residues long. The CDR3 here is CASSFVLGSGTIYF. DNA of the CDR3: TGTGCCAGCAGCTTTGTCCTTGGTTCGGGCACCATATATTTT. Using reference TRBV7-9 and TRBJ1-3 for the parts outside the CDR3, the full variable domain is DTGVSQNPRHKITKRGQNVTFRCDPISEHNRLYWYRQTLGQGPEFLTYFQNEAQLEKSRLLSDRFSAERPKGSFSTLEIQRTEQGDSAMYLCASSFVLGSGTIYFGEGSWLTVV.

The chain links TRBV10-3 to TRBJ2-1; D not certain. CDR1 is ENHRY and CDR2 is SYGVKD in the germline V gene. V gave up 1 base and J gave up 3 bases, with 7 bases separating them. The CDR3 consists of 14 residues. The CDR3 sequence is CAISELVDYNEQFF. The CDR3 DNA is TGTGCCATCAGTGAGTTGGTAGACTACAATGAGCAGTTCTTC.

The chain links TRBV28 to TRBJ1-5; D remains unclear. Germline lookup yields CDR1 MDHEN and CDR2 SYDVKM. V lost 5 bases and J lost 2, with 10 bases in between. This CDR3 contains 14 residues. The CDR3 protein is CASSPGLRNQPQHF. In nucleotides, the CDR3 is TGTGCCAGCAGTCCTGGACTTCGCAATCAGCCCCAGCATTTT.

The chain couples TRBV5-6 to TRBJ2-4; 7 bases align to TRBD1. The CDR3 has 14 amino acids. Losses at the gene ends were 2 bases for V and 8 bases for J; bases not matched to a gene: 7. Per the germline V gene, CDR1 is SGHDT and CDR2 is YYEEEE. The CDR3 spells CASSLPGQKHIQYF. CDR3 in DNA: TGTGCCAGCAGCTTACCGGGACAGAAACACATTCAGTACTTC. Complete variable domain (other parts from reference TRBV5-6 and TRBJ2-4): DAGVTQSPTHLIKTRGQQVTLRCSPKSGHDTVSWYQQALGQGPQFIFQYYEEEERQRGNFPDRFSGHQFPNYSSELNVNALLLGDSALYLCASSLPGQKHIQYFGAGTRLSVL.

This clone was recorded a few times. The chain has TRBV7-3 and TRBJ2-2, with D possibly matching TRBD2 (5 bases). Germline values: CDR1 SGHTA, CDR2 FQGTGA. V lost 5 bases and J 0 bases, leaving 13 bases between the germline ends. CDR3 length equals 16 residues. DNA of the CDR3: TGTGCCAGCAGCCTTACCCCGGGATCGAACACCGGGGAGCTGTTTTTT. This translates into CASSLTPGSNTGELFF.

The chain couples TRBV6-1 to TRBJ1-5; 8 bases agree with TRBD1. The trim removed 0 bases at V and 9 bases at J, leaving 10 bases unmatched. CDR3 length: 16 residues. The germline gives CDR1 MNHNS, CDR2 SASEGT. The CDR3 loop is CASSEALGQAIGPQHF. The CDR3, as DNA: TGTGCCAGCAGTGAAGCATTGGGACAGGCCATTGGGCCCCAGCATTTT.

The V call is TRBV19, the J call TRBJ2-5; possible D gene TRBD1, 5 bases. V shed 1 base and J shed 4 bases, with 13 bases lying between them. Germline V gives CDR1 LNHDA, CDR2 SQIVND (reference sequence). This CDR3 has 15 residues. The CDR3 region is CASSIVPGLGETQYF. CDR3 DNA: TGTGCCAGTAGTATAGTTCCAGGGCTAGGAGAGACCCAGTACTTC.

CDR3 DNA sequence: TGCAGCGTTGAAGGACCGAGCGGAGAAGGTCTGCAGTACTTC. Translating gives CSVEGPSGEGLQYF. The chain joins TRBV29-1 to TRBJ2-7, with a possible D match to TRBD2 (5 bases). This CDR3 has 14 residues. V lost 1 base, J lost 9 bases, and 19 bases lay in between. Germline V CDR1 and CDR2: SQVTM, ANQGSEA.

The rearrangement links TRBV7-2 to TRBJ2-1, with 8 bases fitting TRBD1. The CDR3 consists of 14 residues. Germline V gene data show CDR1 as SGHTA and CDR2 as FQGNSA. V dropped 5 bases and J dropped 6; count of bases not matched to a gene: 6. This chain's CDR3 is CASSPRQGSNEQFF. DNA for the CDR3: TGTGCCAGCAGCCCAAGACAGGGGAGCAATGAGCAGTTCTTC.

V gene TRBV11-2 combines with J gene TRBJ1-2; 8 bases align to TRBD1. Germline-derived CDR1 and CDR2 are SGHAT and FQNNGV. V lost 5 bases to trimming and J lost 10 bases; unmatched junction nucleotides: 9. The CDR3 spans 13 residues. The CDR3 spells CASSQGQESDYTF. CDR3 nucleotide sequence: TGTGCCAGCAGCCAGGGACAGGAAAGTGACTACACCTTC.

This clone has more than one count but fewer than ten. The chain is built from TRBV6-6 and TRBJ2-2; 8 bases agree with TRBD2. Germline lookup yields CDR1 MNHNY and CDR2 SVGAGI (reference sequence). Trimming removed 6 bases from V and 7 bases from J; junction bases left unmatched: 13. CDR3 size: 16 residues. In nucleotides, the CDR3 is TGTGCCAGCAGCTACGCGGGGGGCGGAGGTATCGGGGAGCTGTTTTTT. Translated: CASSYAGGGGIGELFF.

The chain has TRBV27 and TRBJ2-5, with 12 positions matching TRBD2. The V gene's germline CDR1 is MNHEY and CDR2 SMNVEV (reference sequence). The J segment lost 5 bases and the V segment lost 2 bases, leaving 3 bases of the junction unmatched. The CDR3 totals 15 residues. CDR3 residues: CASSLLAGGRETQYF. CDR3 bases: TGTGCCAGCAGTTTACTAGCGGGAGGGCGGGAGACCCAGTACTTC.

This chain uses TRBV10-2 with TRBJ2-2; 8 bases align to TRBD2. This CDR3 region has 14 residues. The germline CDR1 and CDR2 sequences are WSHSY and SAAADI. Germline trimming cut 7 bases from V and 4 bases from J; bases unmatched to any gene: 5. DNA for the CDR3: TGCGCCAGCAAGGGACTAGGAGGCACCGGGGAGCTGTTTTTT. Translation: CASKGLGGTGELFF.

The chain joins TRBV28 to TRBJ2-1; D is perhaps TRBD2 (6 bases). The CDR3 totals 17 residues. Trimming cost V 9 bases and J 4 bases, with 25 bases left between them. Germline assignment: CDR1 MDHEN and CDR2 SYDVKM. The chain's CDR3 is CASLALLVGGDYNEQFF. The CDR3, as DNA: TGTGCCAGTCTAGCCCTACTCGTCGGAGGGGATTACAATGAGCAGTTCTTC.

The chain is built from TRBV4-1 and TRBJ2-3, with TRBD2 identical over 9 bases. V shed 0 bases, J shed 3 bases, and the junction held 7 bases outside the gene matches. The germline V gene has CDR1 MGHRA and CDR2 YSYEKL. CDR3 length equals 17 residues. The CDR3 DNA reads TGCGCCAGCAGCCAAGAGTTCGGACTAGCGAATACAGATACGCAGTATTTT. Translated: CASSQEFGLANTDTQYF.

The V gene is TRBV7-8, the J gene TRBJ1-2; unclear D gene. The length of the CDR3 is 12 residues. With 1 base removed from V and 9 bases from J, the gap between germline ends came to 9 bases. CDR1 and CDR2 (germline): SGHVS, FQNEAQ. CDR3 in amino acids: CASSLGAARYTF. CDR3 DNA sequence: TGTGCCAGCAGCTTAGGGGCAGCTCGCTACACCTTC.

In its sample, this clone was seen a few times. V is TRBV6-1 and J is TRBJ1-3, with D unclear. CDR3 length: 15 amino acids. V dropped 6 bases and J dropped 1 base, with 13 bases sitting between them. Germline assignment: CDR1 MNHNS and CDR2 SASEGT. DNA for the CDR3: TGTGCCAGCAGAAGCCCGCGTGTATCTGGAAACACCATATATTTT. Its translation is CASRSPRVSGNTIYF.

The chain couples TRBV10-3 to TRBJ2-3, with D tentatively TRBD1 (5 bases). V was pared by 10 bases and J by 4 bases, with 24 bases between. CDR1 is ENHRY and CDR2 is SYGVKD in the germline V gene. This CDR3 has 16 residues. CDR3 coding DNA: TGTGCCACCCACCCCCAGGGTTCGGGTAGTCCAGATACGCAGTATTTT. Amino acids: CATHPQGSGSPDTQYF.

This clone has more than one count but fewer than ten. The chain uses TRBV9 and TRBJ2-1; 7 bases line up with TRBD2. The length of the CDR3 is 14 residues. V lost 0 bases to trimming and J lost 6 bases; unmatched junction nucleotides: 3. CDR1 and CDR2 (germline): SGDLS, YYNGEE. Here the CDR3 reads CASSVGGRVNEQFF. CDR3 in DNA: TGTGCCAGCAGCGTAGGTGGGAGGGTCAATGAGCAGTTCTTC.